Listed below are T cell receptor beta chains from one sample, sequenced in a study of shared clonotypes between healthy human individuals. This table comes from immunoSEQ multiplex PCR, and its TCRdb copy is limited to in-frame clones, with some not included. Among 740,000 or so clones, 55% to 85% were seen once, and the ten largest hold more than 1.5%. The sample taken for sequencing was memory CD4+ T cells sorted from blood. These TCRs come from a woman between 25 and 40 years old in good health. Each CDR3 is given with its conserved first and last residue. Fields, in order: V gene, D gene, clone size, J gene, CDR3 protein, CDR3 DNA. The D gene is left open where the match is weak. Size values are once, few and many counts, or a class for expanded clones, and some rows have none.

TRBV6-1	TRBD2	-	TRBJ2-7	CASSPGGYEQYF	TGTGCCAGCAGTCCGGGGGGTTACGAGCAGTACTTC
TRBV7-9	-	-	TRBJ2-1	CASSLARAIHEQFF	TGTGCCAGCAGCTTAGCCCGGGCTATCCATGAGCAGTTCTTC
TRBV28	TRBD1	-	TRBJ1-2	CASSITGAWYYGYTF	TGTGCCAGCAGTATAACAGGGGCCTGGTACTATGGCTACACCTTC
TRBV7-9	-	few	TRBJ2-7	CASSLQGEGYEQYF	TGTGCCAGCAGCCTACAGGGTGAGGGGTACGAGCAGTACTTC
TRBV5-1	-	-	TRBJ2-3	CASSVASTDTQYF	TGCGCCAGCAGCGTCGCTAGCACAGATACGCAGTATTTT
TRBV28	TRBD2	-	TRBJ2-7	CASSQGGSGRQNEQYF	TGTGCCAGCAGTCAAGGGGGTAGCGGGAGGCAGAACGAGCAGTACTTC
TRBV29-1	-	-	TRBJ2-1	CSVVRDTYNEQFF	TGCAGCGTCGTCCGGGACACCTACAATGAGCAGTTCTTC
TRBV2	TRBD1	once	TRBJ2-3	CASRGTGGDTQYF	TGTGCCAGCAGGGGGACAGGGGGAGATACGCAGTATTTT
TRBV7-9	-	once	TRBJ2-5	CASSLGSWKETQYF	TGTGCCAGCAGCTTAGGGTCCTGGAAAGAGACCCAGTACTTC
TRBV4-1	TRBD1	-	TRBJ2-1	CASSQVPGTGPHEQFF	TGCGCCAGCAGCCAAGTCCCCGGGACAGGGCCCCATGAGCAGTTCTTC
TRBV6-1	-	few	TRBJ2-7	CASTSAYEQYF	TGTGCCAGCACGTCAGCTTACGAGCAGTACTTC
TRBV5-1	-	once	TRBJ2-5	CASSLESTSETQYF	TGCGCCAGCAGCTTGGAGAGCACTAGCGAGACCCAGTACTTC
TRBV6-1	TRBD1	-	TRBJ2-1	CASSEAQGQGGNEQFF	TGTGCCAGCAGTGAAGCACAGGGACAGGGGGGTAATGAGCAGTTCTTC
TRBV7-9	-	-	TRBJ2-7	CASSPGRGNEQYF	TGTGCCAGCAGTCCCGGCCGGGGGAACGAGCAGTACTTC
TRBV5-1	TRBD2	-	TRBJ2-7	CASSLDSGSSYEQYF	TGCGCCAGCAGCTTGGATAGCGGGAGTTCCTACGAGCAGTACTTC
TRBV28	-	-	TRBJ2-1	CASSFGYEQFF	TGTGCCAGCAGTTTTGGCTATGAGCAGTTCTTC
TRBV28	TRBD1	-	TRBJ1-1	CASSSPGQVRGTEAFF	TGTGCCAGCAGTTCCCCCGGACAGGTGCGGGGCACTGAAGCTTTCTTT
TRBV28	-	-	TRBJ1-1	CASSSPHRVNTEAFF	TGTGCCAGCAGTTCTCCACACAGGGTGAACACTGAAGCTTTCTTT
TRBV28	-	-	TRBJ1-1	CASSLEQNTEAFF	TGTGCCAGCAGTTTGGAACAGAACACTGAAGCTTTCTTT
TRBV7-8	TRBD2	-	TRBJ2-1	CASSLGLAGYNEQFF	TGTGCCAGCAGCTTAGGACTAGCGGGTTACAATGAGCAGTTCTTC
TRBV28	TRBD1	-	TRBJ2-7	CASSSLGQGVTYEQYF	TGTGCCAGCAGTTCCCTCGGACAGGGTGTAACGTACGAGCAGTACTTC
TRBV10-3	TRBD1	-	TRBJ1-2	CAIRGGDRGKSGYTF	TGTGCCATCAGAGGGGGGGACAGGGGAAAAAGTGGCTACACCTTC
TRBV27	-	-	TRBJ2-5	CASSFRVEETQYF	TGTGCCAGCAGTTTCAGGGTTGAAGAGACCCAGTACTTC
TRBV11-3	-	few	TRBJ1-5	CASSLGLSQPQHF	TGTGCCAGCAGCTTAGGGTTGAGTCAGCCCCAGCATTTT
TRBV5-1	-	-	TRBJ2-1	CASSYRSAYNEQFF	TGCGCCAGCAGCTACCGGAGCGCCTACAATGAGCAGTTCTTC
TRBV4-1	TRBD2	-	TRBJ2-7	CASSQARLAGAYEQYF	TGCGCCAGCAGCCAAGCGCGGCTAGCGGGAGCCTACGAGCAGTACTTC
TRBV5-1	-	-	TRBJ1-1	CASSPEAIGDTEAFF	TGCGCCAGCAGCCCGGAGGCCATCGGGGACACTGAAGCTTTCTTT
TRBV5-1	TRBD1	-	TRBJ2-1	CASSSGQGRGEQFF	TGCGCCAGCAGCTCGGGACAGGGAAGGGGTGAGCAGTTCTTC
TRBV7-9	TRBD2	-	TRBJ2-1	CASSFQAGEAGNEQFF	TGTGCCAGCAGCTTTCAGGCGGGAGAGGCGGGAAATGAGCAGTTCTTC
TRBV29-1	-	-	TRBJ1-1	CSVTPQNTEAFF	TGCAGCGTCACCCCACAGAACACTGAAGCTTTCTTT
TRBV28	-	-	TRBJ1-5	CASSLRSGARNQPQHF	TGTGCCAGCAGTTTACGGTCGGGGGCGAGGAATCAGCCCCAGCATTTT